Sequencing of this TCR beta chain was carried out in a study of T cells in Graves' hyperthyroidism and ophthalmopathy. Germline lookup yields CDR1 SGHRS and CDR2 YFSETQ. The trim removed 4 bases at V and 4 bases at J, leaving 9 bases unmatched. The length of the CDR3 is 15 residues. What was amplified from RNA transcripts were TCR beta CDR3 regions. The HTBI primer set served for first-round RT-PCR of the TCR CDR3. TCRdb reprocessed the multiplex PCR reads via MiXCR and lists one record per CDR3 protein. The table has approximately 640,000 distinct CDR3 sequences, about 16% seen once. Thyroid ultrasound, orbital computed tomography, clinical symptoms, and serum thyroxine and TRAb underpinned diagnoses.

The receptor was isolated from a woman in her 30s with Graves' hyperthyroidism. The sequenced sample consisted of blood. The chain joins TRBV5-1 to TRBJ2-3; 7 bases are a match to TRBD2. CDR3: CASSPSGGSADTQYF. The DNA for the CDR3 is TGCGCCAGCAGCCCGTCTGGCGGGAGTGCAGATACGCAGTATTTT.